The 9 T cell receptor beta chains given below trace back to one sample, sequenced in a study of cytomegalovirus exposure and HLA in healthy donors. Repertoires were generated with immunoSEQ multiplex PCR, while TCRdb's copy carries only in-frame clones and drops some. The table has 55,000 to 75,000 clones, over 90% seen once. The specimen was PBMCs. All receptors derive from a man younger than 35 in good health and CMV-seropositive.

CDR3 region: CSALDSYGYTF. CDR3 coding DNA: TGCAGTGCTCTCGACAGCTATGGCTACACCTTC. J is TRBJ1-2 and V is TRBV20-1, with D perhaps TRBD1 (5 bases). The CDR3 has 11 amino acids. The germline V gene has CDR1 DFQATT and CDR2 SNEGSKA (reference sequence). V lost 5 bases, J lost 4 bases, and 8 bases lay in between.

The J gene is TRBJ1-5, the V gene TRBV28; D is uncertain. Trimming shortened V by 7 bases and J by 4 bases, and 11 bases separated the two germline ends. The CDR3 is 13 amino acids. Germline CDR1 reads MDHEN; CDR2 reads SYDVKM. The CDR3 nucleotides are TGTGCCAGCAAGTTCCCGGGGAATCAGCCCCAGCATTTT. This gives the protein CASKFPGNQPQHF.

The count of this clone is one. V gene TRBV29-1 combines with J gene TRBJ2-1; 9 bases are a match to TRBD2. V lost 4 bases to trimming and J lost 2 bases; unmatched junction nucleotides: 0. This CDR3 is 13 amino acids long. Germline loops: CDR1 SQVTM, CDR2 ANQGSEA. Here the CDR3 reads CSVGLAAYNEQFF. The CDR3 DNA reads TGCAGCGTTGGACTAGCGGCCTACAATGAGCAGTTCTTC.

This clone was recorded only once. The CDR3 DNA is TGTGCCAGCAATGGTCCAGGACTAGCGGGAGTTACCGGGGAGCTGTTTTTT. Amino acid sequence: CASNGPGLAGVTGELFF. The chain carries TRBV27 and TRBJ2-2; 13 bases agree with TRBD2. V was pared by 7 bases and J by 5 bases, with 10 bases of the junction left unmatched. The CDR3 is 17 amino acids. Germline V CDR1 and CDR2: MNHEY, SMNVEV (reference sequence).

CDR3 nucleotide sequence: TGTGCCAGCAGATACAGGGGACTAGCGGAAGAGACCCAGTACTTC. Residues: CASRYRGLAEETQYF. The V call is TRBV2, the J call TRBJ2-5; 11 positions agree with TRBD2. Trimming at V came to 6 bases and at J to 3 bases, leaving 6 bases not matched to a gene. The length of the CDR3 is 15 residues. CDR1 SNHLY and CDR2 FYNNEI come from the germline V gene. The full variable domain, rest sourced from reference TRBV2 and TRBJ2-5, is EPEVTQTPSHQVTQMGQEVILRCVPISNHLYFYWYRQILGQKVEFLVSFYNNEISEKSEIFDDQFSVERPDGSNFTLKIRSTKLEDSAMYFCASRYRGLAEETQYFGPGTRLLVL.

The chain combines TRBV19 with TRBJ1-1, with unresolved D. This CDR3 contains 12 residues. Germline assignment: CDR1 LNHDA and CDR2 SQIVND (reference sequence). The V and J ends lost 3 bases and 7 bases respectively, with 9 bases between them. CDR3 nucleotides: TGTGCCAGTAGTATCGGGAACGGTGAAGCTTTCTTT. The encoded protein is CASSIGNGEAFF.

CDR3 protein: CASSISAERFYEQYF. The CDR3 DNA reads as TGTGCCAGTAGTATTTCTGCCGAGAGGTTCTACGAGCAGTACTTC. This chain connects TRBV19 to TRBJ2-7; D is ambiguous. Deletions cut 3 bases from V and 3 bases from J, with 15 bases between. The germline V gene encodes CDR1 LNHDA and CDR2 SQIVND (reference sequence). This CDR3 comprises 15 residues.

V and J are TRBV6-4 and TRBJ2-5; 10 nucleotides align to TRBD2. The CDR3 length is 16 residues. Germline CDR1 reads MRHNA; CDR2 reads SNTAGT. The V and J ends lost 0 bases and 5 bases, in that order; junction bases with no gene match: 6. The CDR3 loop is CASSDSWTSGNETQYF. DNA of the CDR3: TGTGCCAGCAGTGACTCGTGGACTAGCGGAAACGAGACCCAGTACTTC.

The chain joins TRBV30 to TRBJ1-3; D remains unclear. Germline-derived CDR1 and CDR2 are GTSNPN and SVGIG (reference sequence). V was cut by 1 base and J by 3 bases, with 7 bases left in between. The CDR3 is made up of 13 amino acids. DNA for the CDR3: TGTGCCTGGAGTGGGGCAGTTGGAAACACCATATATTTT. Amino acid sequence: CAWSGAVGNTIYF.